This is a list of T cell receptor beta chains from one sample in a study of shared clonotypes between healthy human individuals. Sequencing was performed with immunoSEQ multiplex PCR; in TCRdb, only in-frame clones are kept and a portion is missing. The data hold about 1.4 million clones, with more than 95% observed a single time. Input material: naive CD4+ T cells sorted from blood. The receptors derive from a man aged 25 to 40 in good health. Both conserved end residues are part of each CDR3. Each record gives: clone size, V gene, J gene, D gene, CDR3 DNA, CDR3 protein. A D gene is named only where the DNA matches it firmly. Clone size, where shown, is once, few, many, or a class for clones that have expanded.

.	TRBV11-3	TRBJ1-2	.	TGTGCCAGCAGCTTAGGGCGGCGAGCTAACTATGGCTACACCTTC	CASSLGRRANYGYTF
.	TRBV10-1	TRBJ2-1	.	TGCGCCAGCAGCCCGGGACTTCCGAATTACAATGAGCAGTTCTTC	CASSPGLPNYNEQFF
once	TRBV18	TRBJ2-7	.	TGTGCCAGCTCACCACCGAGTTGGGGTGGGGAGCAGTACTTC	CASSPPSWGGEQYF
.	TRBV9	TRBJ2-3	TRBD2	TGTGCCAGCAGCGTACCCGCGGGAGGTACCACAGATACGCAGTATTTT	CASSVPAGGTTDTQYF
.	TRBV18	TRBJ2-5	.	TGTGCCAGCTCACCAAAGGCCCTTCCAGCCCAGTACTTC	CASSPKALPAQYF
.	TRBV18	TRBJ1-2	.	TGTGCCAGCTCACCACGAGGGGTTGTCAACTATGGCTACACCTTC	CASSPRGVVNYGYTF
.	TRBV19	TRBJ1-2	.	TGTGCCAGTAAAATGGCAGGCATCTATGGCTACACCTTC	CASKMAGIYGYTF
.	TRBV5-1	TRBJ2-3	.	TGCGCCAGCAGCTTGGCGCAGAACACAGATACGCAGTATTTT	CASSLAQNTDTQYF
.	TRBV6-1	TRBJ2-1	.	TGTGCCAGCAGGGAAGGAACCGTCCGATTCAATGAGCAGTTCTTC	CASREGTVRFNEQFF
.	TRBV5-1	TRBJ2-3	.	TGCGCCAGCAGCTTCTCCGGCACAGATACGCAGTATTTT	CASSFSGTDTQYF
.	TRBV7-6	TRBJ2-5	TRBD1	TGTGCCAGCAGCCTCGGGACAGCCCAAGAGACCCAGTACTTC	CASSLGTAQETQYF
.	TRBV6-5	TRBJ1-2	TRBD1	TGTGCCAGCGGAACACAGGGGACCCTATATGGCTACACCTTC	CASGTQGTLYGYTF
once	TRBV11-3	TRBJ2-1	TRBD1	TGTGCCAGCAGCTTAGTCGTGACAGGGGCTCCCGATGAGCAGTTCTTC	CASSLVVTGAPDEQFF
.	TRBV9	TRBJ2-5	TRBD1	TGTGCCAGCAGCCCCCGGGGGACAGGGGGGGAGACCCAGTACTTC	CASSPRGTGGETQYF
.	TRBV27	TRBJ2-6	TRBD2	TGTGCCAGCAGTCGGGGGGGGTCTGGGGCCAACGTCCTGACTTTC	CASSRGGSGANVLTF
once	TRBV6-6	TRBJ2-2	TRBD2	TGTGCCAGCCGGACTAGTCGGAGAACTGGGGAGCTGTTTTTT	CASRTSRRTGELFF
.	TRBV15	TRBJ1-1	.	TGTGCCACCAGCAGAGTCGCGGGACGCCGGAACACTGAAGCTTTCTTT	CATSRVAGRRNTEAFF
.	TRBV5-4	TRBJ2-5	.	TGTGCCAGCAGCGGCCTGAGTCTGGATGAGACCCAGTACTTC	CASSGLSLDETQYF
once	TRBV19	TRBJ2-1	.	TGTGCCAGTAGTCGACGTCGGCAGCTATACAATGAGCAGTTCTTC	CASSRRRQLYNEQFF
.	TRBV18	TRBJ2-3	TRBD1	TGTGCCAGCTCACCGCGACAGGGTGTCTCCACAGATACGCAGTATTTT	CASSPRQGVSTDTQYF
.	TRBV5-1	TRBJ2-3	.	TGCGCCAGTCGTACAGGGAACACAGATACGCAGTATTTT	CASRTGNTDTQYF
.	TRBV18	TRBJ2-6	.	TGTGCCAGCTCATCTAACCCTGGGGCCAACGTCCTGACTTTC	CASSSNPGANVLTF
few	TRBV14	TRBJ1-5	.	TGTGCCAGCAGCCAGCAGGGGAATCAGCCCCAGCATTTT	CASSQQGNQPQHF
.	TRBV18	TRBJ2-7	.	TGTGCCAGCTCGGCTGAGTGGGGACCAGGGGAGCAGTACTTC	CASSAEWGPGEQYF
.	TRBV30	TRBJ1-5	.	TGTGCCTGGAATCCGGACACCTCGAGGGATCAGCCCCAGCATTTT	CAWNPDTSRDQPQHF
.	TRBV29-1	TRBJ2-5	.	TGCAGCGTTGGACCGACGGTAGGGGAGACCCAGTACTTC	CSVGPTVGETQYF
.	TRBV6-1	TRBJ2-3	.	TGTGCCAGCGGGGGGCGGGACGGTGGCACAGATACGCAGTATTTT	CASGGRDGGTDTQYF
once	TRBV11-2	TRBJ1-4	.	TGTGCCAGCAGCCAGCCATCGCCGTTTGGTGAAAAACTGTTTTTT	CASSQPSPFGEKLFF
.	TRBV29-1	TRBJ1-2	TRBD1	TGCAGCGTTACCCCCGATGACAGGGCCAGCTACACCTTC	CSVTPDDRASYTF
.	TRBV5-6	TRBJ1-2	.	TGTGCCAGCAGCTTGAATATGGGGCAGCGGTTTAACTATGGCTACACCTTC	CASSLNMGQRFNYGYTF
.	TRBV28	TRBJ2-5	TRBD2	TGTGCCAGCAGGATGACTAGCGGGAGGGGACAAGAGACCCAGTACTTC	CASRMTSGRGQETQYF
few	TRBV5-4	TRBJ2-2	TRBD2	TGTGCCAGCAGCCTTGGACTAGTGGGCGGGGAGCTGTTTTTT	CASSLGLVGGELFF
.	TRBV10-1	TRBJ1-2	.	TGCGCCAGCAGTGAGTCAGGGGATGTCGCTGGCTACACCTTC	CASSESGDVAGYTF
once	TRBV5-1	TRBJ2-7	.	TGCGCCAGCAGCCTTAACGAATACGAGCAGTACTTC	CASSLNEYEQYF
.	TRBV9	TRBJ1-5	TRBD1	TGTGCCAGCAGCGTAGGAGGGACAGCCAACAATCAGCCCCAGCATTTT	CASSVGGTANNQPQHF
.	TRBV7-4	TRBJ1-5	.	TGTGCCAGCTGCCCCAATACGACTGGTGGTTTTGGGGGCAATCAGCCCCAGCATTTT	CASCPNTTGGFGGNQPQHF
.	TRBV10-1	TRBJ2-1	TRBD2	TGCGCCAGCAGTGAGTCGGCTAGCGGGTTCTACAATGAGCAGTTCTTC	CASSESASGFYNEQFF
.	TRBV19	TRBJ2-1	.	TGTGCCAGTAAGGAAACGGGGAACAATGAGCAGTTCTTC	CASKETGNNEQFF
.	TRBV27	TRBJ1-1	.	TGTGCCAGCACCACGACTACGGGGGTTGAAGCTTTCTTT	CASTTTTGVEAFF
.	TRBV28	TRBJ2-7	TRBD1	TGTGCCAGCAGAGTTCGGACAGGGGGTACCTACGAGCAGTACTTC	CASRVRTGGTYEQYF
.	TRBV19	TRBJ2-5	.	TGTGCCAGTAGTATGGAGCGAGGGGCCAAACAGGAGACCCAGTACTTC	CASSMERGAKQETQYF
.	TRBV20-1	TRBJ1-1	.	TGCAGTGCTAGACCCCTCCCTGAAGCTTTCTTT	CSARPLPEAFF
.	TRBV5-1	TRBJ1-2	TRBD1	TGCGCCAGCAGTGGGAGACAGGGAGGTAGCTACACCTTC	CASSGRQGGSYTF
.	TRBV10-2	TRBJ2-1	TRBD2	TGCGCCAGCTCCGGGACTAGCGGGAATGAGCAGTTCTTC	CASSGTSGNEQFF
.	TRBV25-1	TRBJ2-5	.	TGTGCCAGCAGTGAATATCCGGGACCTCAGGAAGAGACCCAGTACTTC	CASSEYPGPQEETQYF
.	TRBV5-1	TRBJ2-7	.	TGCGCCAGCAGCCATGGTTTAAAGGGCCGGGACACCTACGAGCAGTACTTC	CASSHGLKGRDTYEQYF
.	TRBV7-2	TRBJ2-5	.	TGTGCCAGCAGCTCCTCCCCCCAAGAGACCCAGTACTTC	CASSSSPQETQYF
.	TRBV28	TRBJ2-1	TRBD2	TGTGCCAGCAGGACTCTAGCGGGAGGGCCTTTTAATGAGCAGTTCTTC	CASRTLAGGPFNEQFF
once	TRBV5-1	TRBJ2-3	TRBD2	TGCGCCAGCAGCCCCGGGGGACTAGCGGGAGTGGGGAGAGATACGCAGTATTTT	CASSPGGLAGVGRDTQYF
.	TRBV19	TRBJ2-7	.	TGTGCCAGTAGTATCAACAGGGCGGACGAGCAGTACTTC	CASSINRADEQYF